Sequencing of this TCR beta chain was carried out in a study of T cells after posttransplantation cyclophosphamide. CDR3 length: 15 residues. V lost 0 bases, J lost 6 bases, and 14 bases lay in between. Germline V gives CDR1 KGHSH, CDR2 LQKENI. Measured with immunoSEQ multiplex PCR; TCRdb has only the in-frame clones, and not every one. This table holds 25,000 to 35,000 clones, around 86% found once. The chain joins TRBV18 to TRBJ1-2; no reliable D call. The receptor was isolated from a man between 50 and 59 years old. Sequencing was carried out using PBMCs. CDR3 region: CASSPPLQNLNGYTF. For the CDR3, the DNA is TGTGCCAGCTCACCACCTTTACAGAACCTTAATGGCTACACCTTC.